One and the same sample provided the 26 T cell receptor beta chains below, sequenced in a study of beta chain features in type 1 diabetes. Study-level findings and limits: Significant though moderate, a shortening of TCRB CDR3s appeared in all four CD4+ subsets of Type 1 diabetes patients.

Expressed TCRB transcripts were sequenced because the entire RNA isolate underwent reverse transcription. TCRdb's table, derived via immunoSEQ multiplex PCR, lists solely in-frame clones and lacks some. The sample shows about 150,000 clones, 7.5% to 8.5% of them seen only once. These TCRs are of unknown antigen specificity. Material: central memory CD4+ T cells from blood. Receptor source: a man aged 18-30 years with type 1 diabetes.

This clone was seen more than once but under ten times. V and J are TRBV9 and TRBJ2-3; weak D call: TRBD1 (6 bases). V was trimmed by 3 bases and J by 6 bases, leaving 11 bases between them. CDR1 and CDR2 from the germline V gene are SGDLS and YYNGEE. The CDR3 extends over 13 amino acids. For the CDR3, the DNA is TGTGCCAGCAGCGACAGGGCGAGTGATACGCAGTATTTT. This gives the protein CASSDRASDTQYF.

This clone has just a few counts. The genes are TRBV5-1 and TRBJ1-1, with D uncertain. The V end lost 2 bases, the J end lost 0 bases, and 11 bases lay between the germline ends. The CDR3 covers 15 residues. Germline lookup yields CDR1 SGHRS and CDR2 YFSETQ. CDR3 loop: CASSFDGRLNTEAFF. In DNA, the CDR3 is TGCGCCAGCAGCTTTGATGGCCGTCTGAACACTGAAGCTTTCTTT.

This clone was seen a handful of times. The V gene is TRBV7-2, the J gene TRBJ2-3; possible D gene TRBD1, 6 bases. CDR3 length: 14 amino acids. Germline V gives CDR1 SGHTA, CDR2 FQGNSA. Trimming shortened V by 7 bases and J by 6 bases, and 17 bases separated the two germline ends. The chain's CDR3 is CASIFDRTSDTQYF. CDR3 nucleotide sequence: TGTGCCAGCATCTTTGACAGGACGAGCGATACGCAGTATTTT.

The chain joins TRBV5-4 to TRBJ2-3; TRBD2 aligns across 7 bases. Germline CDR1 is SGHNT and CDR2 is YYREEE (reference sequence). CDR3 length: 15 amino acids. After removal of 2 bases from V and 0 bases from J, the junction contained 3 bases not matched to a gene. The CDR3 DNA reads TGTGCCAGCAGCTTATCAGCGGGGAGCACAGATACGCAGTATTTT. It yields the protein CASSLSAGSTDTQYF.

This clone occurred a few times. The chain employs TRBV18 and TRBJ2-7, with 7 bases lining up with TRBD1. Germline CDR1 is KGHSH and CDR2 is LQKENI. The CDR3 has 14 amino acids. The J segment lost 3 bases and the V segment lost 2 bases, leaving 4 bases of the junction unmatched. CDR3: CASSPRQGSYEQYF. CDR3 DNA: TGTGCCAGCTCACCAAGACAGGGAAGCTACGAGCAGTACTTC.

This clone was seen a few times. V and J are TRBV6-6 and TRBJ2-2; no clear D. CDR1 is MNHNY and CDR2 is SVGAGI in the germline V gene (reference sequence). CDR3 length equals 14 residues. V was trimmed by 3 bases and J by 2 bases, leaving 7 bases between them. The CDR3 DNA is TGTGCCAGCAGTTATGGCATTAACACCGGGGAGCTGTTTTTT. Protein product: CASSYGINTGELFF.

This clone was observed a few times. The chain has TRBV20-1 and TRBJ2-1; maybe TRBD1 (5 bases). This CDR3 has 11 residues. Trimming pared 7 bases from V and 6 bases from J, leaving 10 bases between. Germline V gene data show CDR1 as DFQATT and CDR2 as SNEGSKA (reference sequence). CDR3 nucleotide sequence: TGCAGTGTGCGAAGGGGCAATGAGCAGTTCTTC. Translating it yields CSVRRGNEQFF.

This clone was seen a handful of times. The conserved phenylalanine or tryptophan is not found at the CDR3 terminus, so this likely reflects a read error. The DNA is left out, because the CDR3 cannot be placed on it with certainty; the CDR3 is given as TCRdb lists it. V gene TRBV4-1 combines with J gene TRBJ1-2. The germline CDR1 and CDR2 sequences are MGHRA and YSYEKL. The CDR3 extends over 11 residues, inclusive of both ends. CDR3 region: CASSQVPDGSS.

The chain couples TRBV7-9 to TRBJ2-3; TRBD2 agrees at 7 bases. Trimming removed 5 bases from V and 5 bases from J; junction bases left unmatched: 10. The CDR3 covers 15 residues. Germline CDR1 reads SEHNR; CDR2 reads FQNEAQ (reference sequence). The CDR3 coding sequence is TGTGCCAGCAGCACCTTGACTAGCCTTGGAGATACGCAGTATTTT. Protein product: CASSTLTSLGDTQYF.

This clone was recorded a few times. The chain uses TRBV30 and TRBJ2-1; TRBD2 agrees at 7 bases. V lost 3 bases, J lost 0 bases, and 14 bases stayed unmatched. The CDR3 spans 18 residues. Looked up from germline, CDR1 is GTSNPN and CDR2 is SVGIG (reference sequence). The DNA for the CDR3 is TGTGCCTGGAGGTGGGGCGGGAGCGCTCCCACCTCCTACAATGAGCAGTTCTTC. Translation gives CAWRWGGSAPTSYNEQFF.

This clone was counted between two and nine times. The chain combines TRBV7-2 with TRBJ1-6; TRBD1 agrees at 7 bases. This CDR3 comprises 14 residues. V gave up 2 bases and J gave up 8 bases; unmatched junction bases: 3. Per germline, CDR1 SGHTA and CDR2 FQGNSA. This chain's CDR3 is CASSLQGEYSPLHF. The CDR3 DNA reads as TGTGCCAGCAGCTTACAGGGGGAATATTCACCCCTCCACTTT.

This clone was recorded a few times. This chain links TRBV21-1 with TRBJ2-5; TRBD1 is the table's D call and was not checked against the DNA. TRBV21-1 has pseudogene status. The CDR3 runs 16 residues. CDR3 coding DNA: TGTGCCAGCAGCAACACGTCGGTGGGGGCGAGTCAGACCCAGTACTTC. Protein: CASSNTSVGASQTQYF.

In this sample, this clone turned up a few times. The V call is TRBV7-2, the J call TRBJ2-5; TRBD1 agrees at 8 bases. The CDR3 contains 14 residues. Per the germline V gene, CDR1 is SGHTA and CDR2 is FQGNSA. Trimming removed 8 bases from V and 5 bases from J; junction bases left unmatched: 10. The CDR3: CASGPGQGSETQYF. The CDR3 nucleotides read TGTGCCAGCGGGCCTGGACAGGGCTCGGAGACCCAGTACTTC.

The V and J genes are TRBV6-6 and TRBJ2-5, with 9 bases that match TRBD1. CDR1 and CDR2 from the germline V gene are MNHNY and SVGAGI (reference sequence). V shed 5 bases and J 4 bases; nucleotides not matched to a gene: 2. This CDR3 is 13 amino acids long. CDR3 DNA sequence: TGTGCCAGCAGTACAGGGGGCGGAGAGACCCAGTACTTC. Amino acids: CASSTGGGETQYF.

This chain joins TRBV28 and TRBJ2-3; 9 bases line up with TRBD1. J gave up 2 bases and V 7 bases, and 7 bases lay outside the gene matches. The CDR3 has 15 amino acids. Germline V lookup: CDR1 MDHEN, CDR2 SYDVKM. The CDR3 reads CASTPGQGNTDTQYF. The DNA of the CDR3 is TGTGCCAGCACCCCGGGACAGGGTAACACAGATACGCAGTATTTT.

The gene calls are TRBV10-3 and TRBJ1-1, with TRBD1 matching 7 bases. The V gene's germline CDR1 is ENHRY and CDR2 SYGVKD. The CDR3 is 15 residues long. After removal of 5 bases from V and 1 base from J, the junction contained 7 bases not matched to a gene. The CDR3 coding sequence is TGTGCCATCAGTAAACAGGGGACCTCGAACACTGAAGCTTTCTTT. As protein: CAISKQGTSNTEAFF.

In this sample, this clone turned up a few times. Distinct nucleotide sequences in the sample also encode this CDR3. The chain uses TRBV7-2 and TRBJ1-5, with TRBD1 as a possible D gene (6 bases). CDR3 length: 17 amino acids. V was pared by 0 bases and J by 0 bases, with 12 bases between. Germline lookup yields CDR1 SGHTA and CDR2 FQGNSA. This CDR3 reads CASSLASQGYSNQPQHF. The CDR3 coding sequence is TGTGCCAGCAGCTTAGCCTCCCAGGGGTATAGCAATCAGCCCCAGCATTTT.

Ten or more counts support this clone. V gene TRBV2 combines with J gene TRBJ2-3; D perhaps matches TRBD2 (5 bases). This CDR3 has 16 amino acids. Between the trimmed V and J ends, which lost 6 bases and 0 bases, there was a span of 16 bases. Germline CDR1 and CDR2: SNHLY and FYNNEI. In nucleotides, the CDR3 is TGTGCCAGCAGGCCCCTAACGGGGAGTAGCACAGATACGCAGTATTTT. This gives the protein CASRPLTGSSTDTQYF.

The chain recombines TRBV7-2 with TRBJ1-2; TRBD1 aligns across 10 bases. The length of the CDR3 is 15 residues. With V trimmed by 5 bases and J by 7 bases, 10 bases remained unmatched. CDR1 is SGHTA, CDR2 FQGNSA, per germline. CDR3 protein: CASSLTGQGFSGYTF. Written as DNA, the CDR3 is TGTGCCAGCAGCCTCACGGGACAGGGGTTTTCTGGCTACACCTTC.

CDR3 residues: CASSGPGLAGSGANVLTF. CDR3 in DNA: TGTGCCAGCAGTGGACCGGGACTAGCGGGATCTGGGGCCAACGTCCTGACTTTC. The chain is built from TRBV6-1 and TRBJ2-6; 13 bases are shared with TRBD2. V lost 4 bases and J lost 1; bases outside the gene matches: 4. In germline, CDR1 is MNHNS, CDR2 SASEGT. The CDR3 length is 18 residues.

V usage is TRBV28 and J usage is TRBJ1-2; 8 positions match TRBD1. Germline lookup yields CDR1 MDHEN and CDR2 SYDVKM. This CDR3 has 11 residues. V trimming: 6 bases; J trimming: 8 bases; junction bases outside the gene matches: 2. The CDR3 here is CASSRTGGYTF. Written as DNA, the CDR3 is TGTGCCAGCAGCCGGACAGGGGGCTACACCTTC.

The J gene is TRBJ2-5, the V gene TRBV28; D is perhaps TRBD1 (5 bases). This CDR3 comprises 12 residues. Germline CDR1 reads MDHEN; CDR2 reads SYDVKM. V was trimmed by 5 bases and J by 5 bases, leaving 9 bases between them. The CDR3, as DNA: TGTGCCAGCAGTCCAGGGCACGAGACCCAGTACTTC. This codes for CASSPGHETQYF.

This clone was counted only a few times. The chain combines TRBV6-5 with TRBJ1-1; 8 bases are shared with TRBD1. Unmatched junction bases numbered 7, after V lost 2 bases and J lost 5 bases. The CDR3 is made up of 15 amino acids. CDR1 is MNHEY and CDR2 is SVGAGI in the germline V gene. CDR3 DNA sequence: TGTGCCAGCAGTTACAGACAGGGGCTGGGGACTGAAGCTTTCTTT. This translates into CASSYRQGLGTEAFF.

A few counts support this clone. The chain recombines TRBV9 with TRBJ2-3; 7 bases align to TRBD1. The J segment lost 2 bases and the V segment lost 4 bases, leaving 4 bases of the junction unmatched. The CDR3 sequence is 14 residues long. Looked up from germline, CDR1 is SGDLS and CDR2 is YYNGEE. The DNA of the CDR3 is TGTGCCAGCAGCTACAGGGGTCCCACAGATACGCAGTATTTT. This gives the protein CASSYRGPTDTQYF.

This clone was recorded a few times. One end of the junction does not line up with germline, which may come from a read error. The chain uses TRBV28 and TRBJ2-7; D call uncertain. Per the germline V gene, CDR1 is MDHEN and CDR2 is SYDVKM. This CDR3 is 11 amino acids long. The CDR3 here is CASSLNFELDF. The CDR3 coding sequence is TGTGCCAGCAGTTTGAACTTCGAACTGGACTTC. Supplemented by reference TRBV28 and TRBJ2-7, the full variable domain reads DVKVTQSSRYLVKRTGEKVFLECVQDMDHENMFWYRQDPGLGLRLIYFSYDVKMKEKGDIPEGYSVSREKKERFSLILESASTNQTSMYLCASSLNFELDFGPGTRLTVT.

This clone was seen a handful of times. This chain connects TRBV9 to TRBJ2-7, with 7 bases lining up with TRBD1. The CDR3 covers 16 residues. Unmatched junction bases numbered 9, after V lost 0 bases and J lost 3 bases. Germline lookup yields CDR1 SGDLS and CDR2 YYNGEE. The CDR3 sequence: CASSVAPTGARYEQYF. CDR3 DNA: TGTGCCAGCAGCGTAGCCCCTACAGGGGCCCGCTACGAGCAGTACTTC.